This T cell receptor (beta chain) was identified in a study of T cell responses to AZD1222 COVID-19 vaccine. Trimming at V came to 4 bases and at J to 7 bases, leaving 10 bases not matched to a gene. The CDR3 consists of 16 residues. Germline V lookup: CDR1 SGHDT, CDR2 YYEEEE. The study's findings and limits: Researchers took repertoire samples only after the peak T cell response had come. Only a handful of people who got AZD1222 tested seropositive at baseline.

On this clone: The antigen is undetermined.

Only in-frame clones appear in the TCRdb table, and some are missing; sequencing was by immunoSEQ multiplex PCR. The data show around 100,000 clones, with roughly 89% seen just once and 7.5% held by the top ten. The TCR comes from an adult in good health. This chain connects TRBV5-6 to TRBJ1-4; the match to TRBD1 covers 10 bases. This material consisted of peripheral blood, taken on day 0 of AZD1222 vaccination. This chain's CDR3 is CASSVSGQGGFEKLFF. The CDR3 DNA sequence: TGTGCCAGCAGCGTATCCGGACAGGGGGGATTTGAAAAACTGTTTTTT.